What follows are 2 T cell receptor beta chains derived from one specimen sequenced in a study of blood T cell repertoires in COVID-19. Using immunoSEQ multiplex PCR, the repertoire was profiled, and TCRdb retains in-frame clones only, with some absent. The repertoire holds roughly 80,000 clones, with 88% as singletons. Specimen: peripheral blood. These receptors were obtained from a man aged 45-65 years with active COVID-19.

This chain connects TRBV19 to TRBJ1-6; maybe TRBD1 (6 bases). CDR3 length equals 15 residues. The germline V gene has CDR1 LNHDA and CDR2 SQIVND (reference sequence). Trimming pared 5 bases from V and 5 bases from J, leaving 13 bases between. Here the CDR3 reads CASSAQGFDNSPLHF. The CDR3 bases are TGTGCCAGTAGTGCCCAGGGGTTCGATAATTCACCCCTCCACTTT.

The chain recombines TRBV7-9 with TRBJ2-7, with 7 bases fitting TRBD2. The junction had 13 bases not matched to a gene; V was cut back by 5 bases and J by 0 bases. CDR3 length: 17 amino acids. Per the germline V gene, CDR1 is SEHNR and CDR2 is FQNEAQ (reference sequence). This chain's CDR3 is CASSQTEGGSDSYEQYF. The CDR3 coding sequence is TGTGCCAGCAGCCAAACCGAGGGAGGGTCCGACTCCTACGAGCAGTACTTC.